This T cell receptor (beta chain) was captured in a study of T cells in Graves' hyperthyroidism and ophthalmopathy. This clonotype was seen at least ten times. Its antigen is not known. Criteria for exclusion of patients were uncontrolled infection, other autoimmune disease, pregnancy or lactation. The diagnostic basis comprised clinical symptoms, serum thyroxine and TRAb, thyroid ultrasound and orbital computed tomography. The CDR3 is 14 amino acids. Trimming removed 3 bases at V and 2 bases at J, with 10 bases between. Germline assignment: CDR1 LNHDA and CDR2 SQIVND (reference sequence). Study-wide findings and caveats: Blood shared most expanded thyroid clonotypes above 0.001. Ophthalmopathy, which appeared later, was predicted by the model a median around 6 months before onset.

TCR beta CDR3 region amplification was performed from RNA transcripts. The HTBI primer set served for first-round RT-PCR of the TCR CDR3. MiXCR, run by TCRdb on the multiplex PCR reads, gives a single entry per CDR3 protein. This sample has almost 600,000 distinct CDR3 sequences, with around 45% found just once. Sequencing was carried out using peripheral blood or thyroid tissue (not recorded which). The TCR was taken from a woman aged 18-29 years with Graves' hyperthyroidism. The V gene is TRBV19, the J gene TRBJ1-1, with D unclear. CDR3 DNA sequence: TGTGCCAGTAGTATTATTTCTCTCAACACTGAAGCTTTCTTT. Protein sequence: CASSIISLNTEAFF.